This T cell receptor (beta chain) was recorded in a study of blood T cell repertoires in COVID-19. The repertoire was sequenced with immunoSEQ multiplex PCR; TCRdb's copy has only in-frame clones and lacks some. The sample lists 65,000 to 85,000 clones, 79% occurring once. The CDR3 length is 14 residues. From germline, CDR1 is SGHTA and CDR2 FQGNSA. The trim removed 5 bases at V and 7 bases at J, leaving 7 bases unmatched. The J gene is TRBJ2-7, the V gene TRBV7-2; 11 bases map to TRBD1. The material sequenced was peripheral blood. The TCR was taken from a woman of 80 years or more with active or convalescent COVID-19. CDR3 sequence (DNA): TGTGCCAGCAGCCGGCTGGGACAGGGGGATGAGCAGTACTTC. Protein sequence: CASSRLGQGDEQYF.